The next 14 T cell receptor beta chains were all read from a single sample in a study of cytomegalovirus exposure and HLA in healthy donors. The PCR used 60 Vbeta and 13 Jbeta primers. The data were produced by immunoSEQ multiplex PCR, yet TCRdb's version contains in-frame clones alone and is incomplete. The sample yields around 150,000 clones, 70% to 90% seen once. Source material: PBMCs. Source of these receptors: a young woman in good health and CMV-seropositive.

The chain links TRBV4-2 to TRBJ2-5; D remains unclear. There are 13 residues in the CDR3. Germline lookup yields CDR1 LGHNA and CDR2 YNFKEQ. Between the trimmed V and J ends, which lost 0 bases and 4 bases, there was a span of 6 bases. The CDR3 DNA follows: TGTGCCAGCAGCCAAGATAGTATAGAGACCCAGTACTTC. Encoded protein: CASSQDSIETQYF.

This chain joins TRBV28 and TRBJ1-2, with no clear D. CDR1 is MDHEN and CDR2 is SYDVKM in the germline V gene. The CDR3 runs to 11 residues. Trimming left V 10 bases short and J 4 bases short, with 10 bases between. The CDR3 spells CAIRVGYGYTF. The DNA of the CDR3 is TGTGCCATCCGGGTCGGCTATGGCTACACCTTC.

This rearrangement joins TRBV14 to TRBJ1-1; 7 bases agree with TRBD1. Germline loops: CDR1 SGHDN, CDR2 FVKESK. J was trimmed by 4 bases and V by 0 bases; bases with no gene match: 11. CDR3 size: 17 residues. The CDR3 bases are TGTGCCAGCAGCCAAGAAGCAGGGGGATCGCGGGGCACTGAAGCTTTCTTT. Residues: CASSQEAGGSRGTEAFF.

With regard to this clone: A junction end diverges from the germline sequence, so it may reflect a read error. This chain links TRBV7-9 with TRBJ2-7; weak D call: TRBD1 (6 bases). The CDR3 totals 17 residues. In germline, CDR1 is SEHNR, CDR2 FQNEAQ (reference sequence). The DNA for the CDR3 is TGTTCCAGCAGCTTATCGTTTGGCAGGGGTAAAGCCTACGAGCAGTACTTC. This translates into CSSSLSFGRGKAYEQYF.

The rearrangement joins TRBV30 to TRBJ1-4; D may be TRBD1 (5 bases). The CDR3 loop spans 14 amino acids. Germline-derived CDR1 and CDR2 are GTSNPN and SVGIG (reference sequence). Trimming cost V 3 bases and J 10 bases, with 18 bases left between them. CDR3 bases: TGTGCCTGGAGGCCGGGACTTGGTATTCGAAAACTGTTTTTT. Amino acid sequence: CAWRPGLGIRKLFF.

CDR3 DNA sequence: TGTGCCAGCTCTCGGGCGACAGGCAATCAGCCCCAGCATTTT. As protein: CASSRATGNQPQHF. The V gene is TRBV18, the J gene TRBJ1-5; the D gene is possibly TRBD1 (5 bases). The CDR3 is 14 amino acids. Germline CDR1 reads KGHSH; CDR2 reads LQKENI. The V end was cut by 6 bases, the J end by 2 bases, with 11 bases between.

The CDR3 region has the DNA TGTGCCAGCAGCGTCTGGACAGGGGGGAACACTGAAGCTTTCTTT. Residues: CASSVWTGGNTEAFF. V and J are TRBV9 and TRBJ1-1; 10 bases align to TRBD1. Germline lookup yields CDR1 SGDLS and CDR2 YYNGEE. V lost 2 bases to trimming and J lost 1 base; unmatched junction nucleotides: 2. The CDR3 consists of 15 residues.

The chain has TRBV4-3 and TRBJ1-6; D gene uncertain. The CDR3 sequence is 15 residues long. CDR1 LGHNA and CDR2 YSLEER come from the germline V gene. The V end lost 4 bases, the J end lost 8 bases, and 15 bases lay between the germline ends. CDR3 nucleotides: TGCGCCAGCAGCCCCCGAGGCAGGAGGGATTCACCCCTCCACTTT. It encodes CASSPRGRRDSPLHF.

The V gene is TRBV6-1, the J gene TRBJ2-7; D possibly corresponds to TRBD1 (5 bases). CDR1 is MNHNS and CDR2 is SASEGT in the germline V gene. The CDR3 consists of 15 residues. The ends were cut back, 5 bases at V and 2 bases at J, with 16 bases in the middle. CDR3: CASSRRGNSPYEQYF. CDR3 nucleotides: TGTGCCAGCAGTCGAAGGGGAAACAGTCCCTACGAGCAGTACTTC.

The chain has TRBV4-3 and TRBJ1-1; 7 bases match TRBD1. In germline, CDR1 is LGHNA, CDR2 YSLEER. With 4 bases clipped from V and 0 bases from J, the junction kept 2 bases outside the gene matches. The length of the CDR3 is 14 residues. In nucleotides, the CDR3 is TGCGCCAGCAGCCTGGGACAGATGAACACTGAAGCTTTCTTT. Protein product: CASSLGQMNTEAFF.

This clone showed up just once. The V call is TRBV19, the J call TRBJ1-6; maybe TRBD1 (5 bases). The germline V gene has CDR1 LNHDA and CDR2 SQIVND (reference sequence). The V gene lost 7 bases and the J gene lost 0 bases, with 10 bases spanning the gap. This CDR3 is built from 15 residues. For the CDR3, the DNA is TGTGCCAGTATGCCAGGGCCCTCCTATAATTCACCCCTCCACTTT. Encoded protein: CASMPGPSYNSPLHF.

The V call is TRBV5-1, the J call TRBJ2-7; no clear D gene. CDR1 and CDR2 from the germline V gene are SGHRS and YFSETQ. This CDR3 is built from 14 residues. V was shortened by 7 bases and J by 3 bases, with 17 bases between the two germline ends. The DNA for the CDR3 is TGCGCCAGCTCCGGGTGGGTCGGCGACTACGAGCAGTACTTC. Protein: CASSGWVGDYEQYF.

The V and J genes are TRBV10-3 and TRBJ2-1; 8 bases line up with TRBD2. This CDR3 is built from 16 residues. Germline V gene lookup returns CDR1 ENHRY and CDR2 SYGVKD. V was clipped by 0 bases and J by 3 bases; unmatched bases: 4. The CDR3 is CAISESGGGHYNEQFF. The CDR3 nucleotides are TGTGCCATCAGTGAGTCTGGCGGGGGGCACTACAATGAGCAGTTCTTC.

The V call is TRBV7-9, the J call TRBJ1-2, with 7 bases lining up with TRBD1. The CDR3 has 14 amino acids. The V gene end was trimmed by 5 bases and the J gene end by 4 bases; junction bases not matched to a gene: 7. The germline V gene encodes CDR1 SEHNR and CDR2 FQNEAQ (reference sequence). The CDR3 nucleotides are TGTGCCAGCAGCCCGGGACAGACCGCCTATGGCTACACCTTC. Translated: CASSPGQTAYGYTF. Looking up the rest from reference TRBV7-9 and TRBJ1-2 gives the full variable domain: DTGVSQNPRHKITKRGQNVTFRCDPISEHNRLYWYRQTLGQGPEFLTYFQNEAQLEKSRLLSDRFSAERPKGSFSTLEIQRTEQGDSAMYLCASSPGQTAYGYTFGSGTRLTVV.